This T cell receptor (beta chain) was sequenced during a study of human T cells and chemical hapten exposure. This clonotype was recorded at least ten times. Its antigen remains unknown. V lost 5 bases to trimming and J lost 10 bases, with 17 bases between them. The CDR3 loop spans 13 amino acids. The germline CDR1 and CDR2 sequences are MNHNY and SVGAGI (reference sequence). Study-level results: TCRs exceeding 1 in 1000 frequency stayed unchanged with DPC sensitization.

Time point specified: patch test 2, 6 weeks after DPC sensitization. Noted treatment: therapeutic diphenylcyclopropenone sensitization with weekly scalp DPC. Alopecia patients, 18 to 70 years old and DPC-suitable, served as donors. Authors' data handling: A per-sample median of roughly 100,000 TCRs was observed, with a range of 23,224 to 690,600. TCRdb passed the RACE reads through MiXCR, listing each CDR3 protein once. These V and J calls are TCRdb output, not the study's own analysis. Of about 140,000 distinct CDR3 sequences in the sample, approximately 12% were seen once. The clonotype comes from a woman aged 45-65 years with alopecia areata. Some clones in this sample may be carry-over from other donors' samples. The material was whole blood, obtained in connection with sensitization to the hapten diphenylcyclopropenone (DPC). The rearrangement uses TRBV6-6 and TRBJ1-1, with a possible D match to TRBD1 (5 bases). The CDR3 spells CASSLSGTGAAFF. The CDR3 coding sequence is TGTGCCAGCAGTCTCTCAGGGACGGGAGCAGCTTTCTTT.